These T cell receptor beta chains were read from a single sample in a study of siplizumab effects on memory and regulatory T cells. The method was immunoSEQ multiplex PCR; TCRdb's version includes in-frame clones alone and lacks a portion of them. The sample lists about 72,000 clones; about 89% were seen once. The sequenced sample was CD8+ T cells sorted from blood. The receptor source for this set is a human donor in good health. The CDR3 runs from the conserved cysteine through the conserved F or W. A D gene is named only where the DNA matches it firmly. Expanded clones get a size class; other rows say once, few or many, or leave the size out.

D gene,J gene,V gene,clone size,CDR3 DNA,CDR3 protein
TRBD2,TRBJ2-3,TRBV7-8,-,TGTGCCAGCAGCTTAGTGGGGACTAGCGGTCCCCACTTCACAGATACGCAGTATTTT,CASSLVGTSGPHFTDTQYF
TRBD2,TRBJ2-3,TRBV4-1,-,TGCGCCAGCAGCCAAGATATAGCGGGGGGTGACACAGATACGCAGTATTTT,CASSQDIAGGDTDTQYF
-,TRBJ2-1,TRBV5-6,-,TGTGCCAGCAGCTTGACGGACGAGCAGTTCTTC,CASSLTDEQFF
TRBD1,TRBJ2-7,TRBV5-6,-,TGTGCCAGCATCCTGAAGGGACAGCCCTCCTACGAGCAGTACTTC,CASILKGQPSYEQYF
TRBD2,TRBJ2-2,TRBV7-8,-,TGTGCCAGCAGCCCCCTTGCGGGAGGCGTTTCTACCGGGGAGCTGTTTTTT,CASSPLAGGVSTGELFF
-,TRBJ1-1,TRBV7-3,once,TGTGCCAGCAGCCACTCCATTAACACTGAAGCTTTCTTT,CASSHSINTEAFF
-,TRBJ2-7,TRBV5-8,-,TGTGCCAGCAGCTTGGACTTGTACGAGCAGTACTTC,CASSLDLYEQYF
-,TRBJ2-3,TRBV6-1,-,TGTGCCAGCAGGAAAACGGAGACATTGTCAGATACGCAGTATTTT,CASRKTETLSDTQYF
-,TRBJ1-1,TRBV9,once,TGTGCCAGCAGCAGCCTCTTTGGGCAGGTTGGCACTGAAGCTTTCTTT,CASSSLFGQVGTEAFF
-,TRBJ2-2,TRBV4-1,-,TGCGCCAGCAGCCCCTCAGACATCGGCGGGGAGCTGTTTTTT,CASSPSDIGGELFF
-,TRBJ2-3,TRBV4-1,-,TGCGCCAGCAGCCAAAGTCCGCTAGCCGGAGTCGGAGATACGCAGTATTTT,CASSQSPLAGVGDTQYF
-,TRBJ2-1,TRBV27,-,TGTGCCAGCAGTTCCCACCCCAGCAATGAGCAGTTCTTC,CASSSHPSNEQFF
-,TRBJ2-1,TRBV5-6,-,TGTGCCAGCAGCTTGGGTGCAGGGATCAATGAGCAGTTCTTC,CASSLGAGINEQFF
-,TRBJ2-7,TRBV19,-,TGTGCCAGCCGGTGGGGGGATGGCGAGCAGTACTTC,CASRWGDGEQYF
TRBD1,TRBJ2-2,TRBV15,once,TGTGCCACCAGCAGGGACCTCTGGGGACAGACCACCGGGGAGCTGTTTTTT,CATSRDLWGQTTGELFF
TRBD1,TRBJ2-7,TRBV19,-,TGTGCCAGTAGTATGGGACAGGCCTCCTACGAGCAGTACTTC,CASSMGQASYEQYF
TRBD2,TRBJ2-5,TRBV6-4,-,TGTGCCAGCAGTGAGCTAGCGGGAGAGGGTACTGAGACCCAGTACTTC,CASSELAGEGTETQYF
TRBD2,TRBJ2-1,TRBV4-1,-,TGCGCCAGCAGCCAAGATGGTAGCGGGTTTAAGCAGTTCTTC,CASSQDGSGFKQFF
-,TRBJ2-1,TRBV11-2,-,TGTGCCAGCTACCAAGCGGTTGGGGGCGGGCCACAGCAGTTCTTC,CASYQAVGGGPQQFF
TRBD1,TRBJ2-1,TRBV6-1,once,TGTGCCAGCCTTTTTGACAGGGACTACAATGAGCAGTTCTTC,CASLFDRDYNEQFF
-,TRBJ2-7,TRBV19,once,TGTGCCAGTAGTATAGGGATACCCTACGAGCAGTACTTC,CASSIGIPYEQYF
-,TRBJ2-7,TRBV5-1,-,TGCGCCAGCAGCTTGCGGCTCGGGGGATACGAGCAGTACTTC,CASSLRLGGYEQYF
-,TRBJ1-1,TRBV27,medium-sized,TGTGCCAGCAGTTTCCCGGGTGCTGAAGCTTTCTTT,CASSFPGAEAFF
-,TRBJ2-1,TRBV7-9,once,TGTGCCAGCAGCTCCATAGCGTTCAATGAGCAGTTCTTC,CASSSIAFNEQFF
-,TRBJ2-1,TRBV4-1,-,TGCGCCAGCAGTTACCACAATGAGCAGTTCTTC,CASSYHNEQFF
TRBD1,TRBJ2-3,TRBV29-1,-,TGCAGCGTTGATGGACAGGTCGCAGATACGCAGTATTTT,CSVDGQVADTQYF
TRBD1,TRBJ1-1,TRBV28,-,TGTGCCAGCAGTTCCCCTGGACAGGGCGAAATGAACACTGAAGCTTTCTTT,CASSSPGQGEMNTEAFF
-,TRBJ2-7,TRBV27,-,TGTGCCAGCAGTTTCCGGGACACCTTCTCCTACGAGCAGTACTTC,CASSFRDTFSYEQYF
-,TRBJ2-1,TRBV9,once,TGTGCCAGCAGCGTAAGGGGACCCGCTTACAATGAGCAGTTCTTC,CASSVRGPAYNEQFF
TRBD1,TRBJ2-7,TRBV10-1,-,TGCGCCAGCAGTACCCCCCCGACAGGGCCTACATGGGAGCAGTACTTC,CASSTPPTGPTWEQYF
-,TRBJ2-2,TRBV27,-,TGTGCCAGCAGTTTGGCCGGGCTAAACACCGGGGAGCTGTTTTTT,CASSLAGLNTGELFF
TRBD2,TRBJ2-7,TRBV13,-,TGTGCCAGCAGCGGTAGACTAGCGGGGGGGAGCTCCTACGAGCAGCACTTC,CASSGRLAGGSSYEQHF
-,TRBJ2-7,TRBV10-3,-,TGTGCCATCAGTGAGTCGGGGACATTTTCCTACGAGCAGTACTTC,CAISESGTFSYEQYF
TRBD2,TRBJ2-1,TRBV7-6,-,TGTGCCAGCAGCTTAGTGAGCGGGGGTGACAATGAGCAGTTCTTC,CASSLVSGGDNEQFF
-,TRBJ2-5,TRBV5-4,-,TGTGCCAGCAGCCCCCAGGCAGGGTCTCCCGCCCAAGAGACCCAGTACTTC,CASSPQAGSPAQETQYF
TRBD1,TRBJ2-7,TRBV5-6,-,TGTGCCAGCAGCTTAGGACAGGTGGTATACGAGCAGTACTTC,CASSLGQVVYEQYF
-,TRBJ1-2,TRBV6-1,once,TGTGCCAGCAGTGAAGGGTCGGAATATGGCTACACCTTC,CASSEGSEYGYTF
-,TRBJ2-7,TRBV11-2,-,TGTGCCAGCAGCCTCCCGGCCCACGAGCAGTACTTC,CASSLPAHEQYF
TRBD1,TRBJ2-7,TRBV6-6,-,TGTGCCAGCAGTCACGACAGGGGGCTATACGAGCAGTACTTC,CASSHDRGLYEQYF
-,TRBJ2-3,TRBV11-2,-,TGTACCAGCAGCAGGGGTACGCAGTATTTT,CTSSRGTQYF
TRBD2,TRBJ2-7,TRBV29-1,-,TGCAGCGTTGAAGATCTGGTAGCGGGGGGACCCGGGGAGCAGTACTTC,CSVEDLVAGGPGEQYF
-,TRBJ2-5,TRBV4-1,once,TGCGCCAGCAGCCAAGGCGCATATGTAGAGACCCAGTACTTC,CASSQGAYVETQYF
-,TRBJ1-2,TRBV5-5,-,TGTGCCAGCAGCTTCACCCTCACCTATGGCTACACCTTC,CASSFTLTYGYTF
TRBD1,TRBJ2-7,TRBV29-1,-,TGCAGCGGGGACAGGGGCGACGAGCAGTACTTC,CSGDRGDEQYF
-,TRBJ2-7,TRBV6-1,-,TGTGCCAGCAGTGTAGGCAGGGGCTCCGAGCAGTACTTC,CASSVGRGSEQYF
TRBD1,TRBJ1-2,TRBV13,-,TGTGCCAGCAGCCCCAGACAGGGGGCAAGAAACTATGGCTACACCTTC,CASSPRQGARNYGYTF
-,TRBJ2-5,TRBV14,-,TGTGCCAGCAGCCAATTTTTGTCGGGGGTACAGGAGACCCAGTACTTC,CASSQFLSGVQETQYF
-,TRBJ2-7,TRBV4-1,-,TGCGCCAGCAGCCAAGATTCTGCCCCTGAGCAGTACTTC,CASSQDSAPEQYF
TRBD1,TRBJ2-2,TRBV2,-,TGTGCCAGCAGTCTCGACCGGGACAGGGGAATCGGGACCGGGGAGCTGTTTTTT,CASSLDRDRGIGTGELFF
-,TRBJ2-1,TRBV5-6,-,TGTGCCAGCAGCTTGGAGCGGGCTGGCTCCTACAATGAGCAGTTCTTC,CASSLERAGSYNEQFF
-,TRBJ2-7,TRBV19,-,TGTGCCAGTAGTATTTCCAGGGAGACCCCCTACGAGCAGTACTTC,CASSISRETPYEQYF
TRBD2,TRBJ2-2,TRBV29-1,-,TGCAGCGTTATTCCTGTACTAGCGGGACCCGGGGAGCTGTTTTTT,CSVIPVLAGPGELFF